Shown below are 9 T cell receptor beta chains from a single sample sequenced in a study of blood T cell repertoires in COVID-19. The repertoire was sequenced with immunoSEQ multiplex PCR; TCRdb's copy has only in-frame clones and lacks some. The sample holds a few hundred thousand clones, 70% to 90% seen once. The sample comprised PBMCs or T cells enriched from blood (not recorded which). The receptors were sampled from a woman in her twenties or thirties who had recovered from COVID-19.

The J gene is TRBJ2-7, the V gene TRBV6-5, with a possible D match to TRBD1 (5 bases). The V and J ends lost 6 bases and 0 bases respectively, with 15 bases between them. Germline CDR1 reads MNHEY; CDR2 reads SVGAGI. The CDR3 has 15 residues. The DNA for the CDR3 is TGTGCCAGCAGCCCGAAGGGGATTAGCTCCTACGAGCAGTACTTC. Residues: CASSPKGISSYEQYF.

The chain couples TRBV3-1 (or the pseudogene TRBV3-2) to TRBJ1-2, with D uncertain. Germline loops: CDR1 LGHDT, CDR2 YNNKEL (reference sequence). The CDR3 loop spans 14 amino acids. Trimming removed 1 base from V and 4 bases from J, with 10 bases in between. This chain's CDR3 is CASSQGAALYGYTF. The CDR3, as DNA: TGTGCCAGCAGCCAAGGGGCCGCCCTCTATGGCTACACCTTC.

This clone was observed a single time. J is TRBJ1-5 and V is TRBV19; 9 bases align to TRBD1. Germline loops: CDR1 LNHDA, CDR2 SQIVND (reference sequence). The CDR3 loop spans 16 amino acids. Germline trimming cut 5 bases from V and 3 bases from J; bases unmatched to any gene: 8. Here the CDR3 reads CASSSQDRGVNQPQHF. DNA of the CDR3: TGTGCCAGTAGTTCTCAGGACAGGGGAGTCAATCAGCCCCAGCATTTT.

This sequence joins TRBV14 and TRBJ2-5; D is perhaps TRBD2 (5 bases). Trimming removed 2 bases at V and 5 bases at J, with 15 bases between. Germline CDR1 and CDR2: SGHDN and FVKESK. The CDR3 contains 15 residues. The CDR3 loop is CASSQRIREWETQYF. The DNA of the CDR3 is TGTGCCAGCAGCCAACGGATCCGGGAATGGGAGACCCAGTACTTC.

The gene calls are TRBV7-9 and TRBJ2-1; the D gene is possibly TRBD2 (7 bases). CDR3 length: 13 residues. Germline CDR1 reads SEHNR; CDR2 reads FQNEAQ (reference sequence). The V and J ends lost 4 bases and 13 bases respectively, with 17 bases between them. The CDR3 DNA reads as TGTGCCAGCAGCTCCCTGCCGGGGGGCCTTCAGTTCTTC. Translating gives CASSSLPGGLQFF.

The chain couples TRBV5-6 to TRBJ1-5, with D possibly matching TRBD1 (5 bases). Germline V gene lookup returns CDR1 SGHDT and CDR2 YYEEEE. The CDR3 is made up of 16 amino acids. Trimming removed 0 bases from V and 5 bases from J, with 15 bases in between. In nucleotides, the CDR3 is TGTGCCAGCAGCTTGGGAGCCAGGGCATGGGATCAGCCCCAGCATTTT. This codes for CASSLGARAWDQPQHF. Variable domain in full (rest from reference TRBV5-6 and TRBJ1-5): DAGVTQSPTHLIKTRGQQVTLRCSPKSGHDTVSWYQQALGQGPQFIFQYYEEEERQRGNFPDRFSGHQFPNYSSELNVNALLLGDSALYLCASSLGARAWDQPQHFGDGTRLSIL.

This rearrangement joins TRBV7-9 to TRBJ2-7, with 7 bases aligning to TRBD1. CDR1 is SEHNR, CDR2 FQNEAQ, per germline (reference sequence). The CDR3 is 14 residues long. V gave up 5 bases and J gave up 2 bases; unmatched junction bases: 6. CDR3 sequence reads: CASSPDRAAYEQYF. CDR3 coding DNA: TGTGCCAGCAGCCCCGACAGGGCGGCCTACGAGCAGTACTTC. The full variable domain, with the rest looked up from reference TRBV7-9 and TRBJ2-7, is DTGVSQNPRHKITKRGQNVTFRCDPISEHNRLYWYRQTLGQGPEFLTYFQNEAQLEKSRLLSDRFSAERPKGSFSTLEIQRTEQGDSAMYLCASSPDRAAYEQYFGPGTRLTVT.

The chain is built from TRBV5-1 and TRBJ2-2; D not certain. The CDR3 runs to 15 residues. The V gene lost 0 bases and the J gene lost 1 base, with 7 bases spanning the gap. CDR1 SGHRS and CDR2 YFSETQ come from the germline V gene. The CDR3 reads CASSLAQKNTGELFF. Here the CDR3 DNA reads TGCGCCAGCAGCTTGGCACAGAAGAACACCGGGGAGCTGTTTTTT.

Only a few counts were recorded for this clone. This chain joins TRBV30 and TRBJ1-2; D not certain. V lost 0 bases to trimming and J lost 3 bases, with 14 bases between them. Germline lookup yields CDR1 GTSNPN and CDR2 SVGIG (reference sequence). The CDR3 is 15 residues long. CDR3 sequence reads: CAWSVPPEKDYGYTF. CDR3 in DNA: TGTGCCTGGAGTGTACCTCCGGAGAAAGACTATGGCTACACCTTC.